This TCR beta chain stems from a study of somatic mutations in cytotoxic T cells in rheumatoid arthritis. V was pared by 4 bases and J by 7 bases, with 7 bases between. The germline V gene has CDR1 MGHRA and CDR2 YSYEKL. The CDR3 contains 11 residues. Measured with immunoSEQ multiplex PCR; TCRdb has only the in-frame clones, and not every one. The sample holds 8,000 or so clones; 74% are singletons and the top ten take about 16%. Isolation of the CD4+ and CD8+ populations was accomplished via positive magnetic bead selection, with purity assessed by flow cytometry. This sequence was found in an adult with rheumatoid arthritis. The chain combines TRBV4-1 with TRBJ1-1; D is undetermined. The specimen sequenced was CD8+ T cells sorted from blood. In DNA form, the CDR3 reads TGCGCCAGCAGCCGTAGCCGTGAAGCTTTCTTT. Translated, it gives CASSRSREAFF.